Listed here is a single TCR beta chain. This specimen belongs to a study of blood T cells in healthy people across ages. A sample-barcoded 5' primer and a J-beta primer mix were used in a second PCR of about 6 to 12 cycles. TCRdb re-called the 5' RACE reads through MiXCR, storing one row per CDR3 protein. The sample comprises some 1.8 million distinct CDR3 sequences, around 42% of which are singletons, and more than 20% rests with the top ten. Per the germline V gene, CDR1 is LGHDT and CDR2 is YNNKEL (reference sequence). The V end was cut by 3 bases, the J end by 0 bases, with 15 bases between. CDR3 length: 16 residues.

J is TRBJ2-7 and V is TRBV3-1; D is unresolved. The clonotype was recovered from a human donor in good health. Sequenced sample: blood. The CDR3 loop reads CASSQYRLWSSYEQYF. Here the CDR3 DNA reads TGTGCCAGCAGCCAGTACAGACTTTGGAGCTCCTACGAGCAGTACTTC.